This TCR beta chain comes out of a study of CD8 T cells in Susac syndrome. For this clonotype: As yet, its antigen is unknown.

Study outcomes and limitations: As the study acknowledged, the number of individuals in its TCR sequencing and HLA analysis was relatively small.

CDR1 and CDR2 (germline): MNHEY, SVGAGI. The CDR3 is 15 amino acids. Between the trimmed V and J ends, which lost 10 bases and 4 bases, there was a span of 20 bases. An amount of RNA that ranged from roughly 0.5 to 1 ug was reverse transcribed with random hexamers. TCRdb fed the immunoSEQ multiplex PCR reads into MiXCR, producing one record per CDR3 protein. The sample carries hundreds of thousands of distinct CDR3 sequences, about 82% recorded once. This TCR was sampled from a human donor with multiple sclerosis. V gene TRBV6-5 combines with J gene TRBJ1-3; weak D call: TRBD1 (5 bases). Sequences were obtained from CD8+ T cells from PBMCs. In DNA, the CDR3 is TGTGCCACACGACCCGGGTCAGGGTCCGGAAACACCATATATTTT. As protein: CATRPGSGSGNTIYF.